The T cell receptor beta chain described here comes from a study of T cell repertoires in cytomegalovirus infection. Across the study: Recently identified HLA-C-restricted CMV epitopes were used, and well-studied HLA-B-restricted CMV epitopes were used as well. It can be stated that public TCR beta signatures indicated CMV infection as well as a matching HLA type.

TCRdb re-called the reads through MiXCR, storing one row per CDR3 protein. The sample records 650,000 to 900,000 distinct CDR3 sequences, just under 30% being singletons. The CDR3 sequence is 14 residues long. Germline CDR1 MNHNS, CDR2 SASEGT. Concerning this clonotype: Its antigen remains unidentified. Germline and junction disagree at one end, which may indicate a read error.

Study findings and constraints: In two of eight donors, the top clonotype was HLA-C-restricted CMV-specific. Carriers of CMV plus the relevant HLA were identified by cumulative public TCR beta family frequency.

The sequencing used cultured CD8+ T cells from PBMCs, collected from culture after CMV antigen stimulation. The chain is built from TRBV6-1 and TRBJ2-1; D is undetermined. This clonotype was sampled from a human donor in good health (CMV status not recorded). Some clones in this sample may be carry-over from other donors' samples. The CDR3 reads CANSEIRDRNEQFF. In nucleotides, the CDR3 is TGTGCCAACAGTGAAATTAGGGATCGCAATGAGCAGTTCTTC.